Listed here are 17 T cell receptor beta chains from one sample, sequenced in a study of CXCR3-negative and CXCR3-positive naive CD8 T cells. UMI-labeled 5' RACE yielded the TRB cDNA libraries. TCRdb processed the 5' RACE reads again and assigns one entry to each CDR3 protein, with no DNA. The sample totals 23,000 or so distinct CDR3 sequences. Sequencing input: naive CXCR3- CD8+ T cells from blood. Subset indicated: CD45RO-CCR7+CD27+CD95- naive CD8+ T cells lacking CXCR3 (TNR3-). These receptor sequences come from a human donor in good health. Some clones in this sample may be carry-over from other donors' samples.

The chain combines TRBV20-1 with TRBJ1-1; TCRdb's assignment of TRBD1 cannot be checked, as there is no DNA. The CDR3 extends over 14 amino acids. Germline CDR1 is DFQATT and CDR2 is SNEGSKA (reference sequence). The CDR3 sequence: CSARDPTVNTEAFF.

The chain joins TRBV15 to TRBJ2-3; TCRdb gives TRBD2 as the D gene, but with no DNA this cannot be confirmed. Germline values: CDR1 LNHNV, CDR2 YYDKDF (reference sequence). The CDR3 is made up of 12 amino acids. The CDR3 region is CATSRVSRAQYF.

The J gene is TRBJ2-7, the V gene TRBV20-1; TCRdb reports TRBD1, a call that lacks DNA to check it against. Germline CDR1 and CDR2: DFQATT and SNEGSKA (reference sequence). CDR3 length: 13 amino acids. Here the CDR3 reads CSATGTEPYEQYF.

Considering frequency, this clonotype is medium-sized (0.01 to 0.1%). V usage is TRBV29-1 and J usage is TRBJ2-1; TCRdb picks TRBD1, but there is no DNA to check that call. The length of the CDR3 is 11 residues. Germline V gene data show CDR1 as SQVTM and CDR2 as ANQGSEA. CDR3 protein: CSVAGLLEQFF.

The rearrangement joins TRBV14 to TRBJ2-5. This CDR3 contains 14 residues. CDR1 is SGHDN and CDR2 is FVKESK in the germline V gene. The CDR3 region is CASSQFLTEETQYF.

The chain joins TRBV4-3 to TRBJ2-7. The CDR3 runs to 17 residues. Germline V gene lookup returns CDR1 LGHNA and CDR2 YSLEER. Here the CDR3 reads CASSQALGGGSSYEQYF.

The CDR3 sequence: CASSPPGRQPQHF. The rearrangement joins TRBV12-3 or TRBV12-4 to TRBJ1-5. The CDR3 has 13 amino acids.

The CDR3 is CSAREEPNQPQHF. The chain uses TRBV20-1 and TRBJ1-5. Germline CDR1 and CDR2: DFQATT and SNEGSKA (reference sequence). The CDR3 is 13 residues long.

The rearrangement joins TRBV14 to TRBJ2-3. This CDR3 has 12 amino acids. CDR1 is SGHDN, CDR2 FVKESK, per germline. The CDR3 loop reads CASSQATDTQYF.

The V and J genes are TRBV20-1 and TRBJ2-7. Looked up from germline, CDR1 is DFQATT and CDR2 is SNEGSKA (reference sequence). CDR3 size: 15 residues. The chain's CDR3 is CSARDVGYYVVEQYF.

The rearrangement joins TRBV7-9 to TRBJ2-7; TCRdb gives TRBD1 as the D gene, but with no DNA this cannot be confirmed. CDR1 SEHNR and CDR2 FQNEAQ come from the germline V gene (reference sequence). The CDR3 contains 13 residues. CDR3 amino acids: CASSLVARDEQYF. The variable domain in full, completed from reference TRBV7-9 and TRBJ2-7, reads DTGVSQNPRHKITKRGQNVTFRCDPISEHNRLYWYRQTLGQGPEFLTYFQNEAQLEKSRLLSDRFSAERPKGSFSTLEIQRTEQGDSAMYLCASSLVARDEQYFGPGTRLTVT.

The chain uses TRBV20-1 and TRBJ2-7; TCRdb lists TRBD2, though no DNA is available to test this call. CDR1 is DFQATT, CDR2 SNEGSKA, per germline (reference sequence). The CDR3 is 15 amino acids. The CDR3: CSTYGSDSPFYEQYF.

The V call is TRBV4-2, the J call TRBJ1-6. This CDR3 contains 15 residues. The V gene's germline CDR1 is LGHNA and CDR2 YNFKEQ. This chain's CDR3 is CASSEEFSYNSPLHF.

The rearrangement links TRBV27 to TRBJ1-1; TCRdb lists TRBD1, though no DNA is available to test this call. The CDR3 runs 15 residues. The V gene's germline CDR1 is MNHEY and CDR2 SMNVEV (reference sequence). This CDR3 reads CASSSELDRGTEAFF.

This rearrangement joins TRBV28 to TRBJ1-1. Germline V gene sequence: CDR1 MDHEN, CDR2 SYDVKM. The CDR3 length is 14 residues. CDR3 region: CASRPGGGYTEAFF. Based on the CDR3 plus reference TRBV28 and TRBJ1-1, the full variable domain is DVKVTQSSRYLVKRTGEKVFLECVQDMDHENMFWYRQDPGLGLRLIYFSYDVKMKEKGDIPEGYSVSREKKERFSLILESASTNQTSMYLCASRPGGGYTEAFFGQGTRLTVV.

The J gene is TRBJ2-1, the V gene TRBV27; TCRdb names TRBD2, which stays unverified in the absence of DNA. The CDR3 length is 19 residues. Per the germline V gene, CDR1 is MNHEY and CDR2 is SMNVEV (reference sequence). This CDR3 is CASSPLPLTSGGAYNEQFF.

The chain is built from TRBV5-5 and TRBJ1-2; TCRdb's D call of TRBD1 is untestable without DNA. This CDR3 region has 13 residues. Germline loops: CDR1 SGHKS, CDR2 YYEKEE (reference sequence). CDR3: CASSSKGSYGYTF. Filled out from reference TRBV5-5 and TRBJ1-2, the complete variable domain reads DAGVTQSPTHLIKTRGQQVTLRCSPISGHKSVSWYQQVLGQGPQFIFQYYEKEERGRGNFPDRFSARQFPNYSSELNVNALLLGDSALYLCASSSKGSYGYTFGSGTRLTVV.